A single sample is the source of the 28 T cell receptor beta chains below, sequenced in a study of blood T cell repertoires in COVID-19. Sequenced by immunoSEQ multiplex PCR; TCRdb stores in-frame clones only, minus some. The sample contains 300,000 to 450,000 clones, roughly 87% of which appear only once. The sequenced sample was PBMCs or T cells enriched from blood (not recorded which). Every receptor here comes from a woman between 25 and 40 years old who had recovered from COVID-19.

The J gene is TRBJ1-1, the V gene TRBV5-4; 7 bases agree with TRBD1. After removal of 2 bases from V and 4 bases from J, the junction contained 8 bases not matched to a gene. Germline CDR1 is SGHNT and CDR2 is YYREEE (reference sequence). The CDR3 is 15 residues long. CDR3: CASSLTNRGGTEAFF. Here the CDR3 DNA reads TGTGCCAGCAGCTTAACGAACAGGGGTGGCACTGAAGCTTTCTTT.

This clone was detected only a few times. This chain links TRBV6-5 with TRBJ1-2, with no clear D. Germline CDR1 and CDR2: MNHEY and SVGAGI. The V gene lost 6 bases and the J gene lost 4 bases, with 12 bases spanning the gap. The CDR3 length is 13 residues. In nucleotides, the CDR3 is TGTGCCAGCAGCTATAACAGCATCTATGGCTACACCTTC. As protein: CASSYNSIYGYTF.

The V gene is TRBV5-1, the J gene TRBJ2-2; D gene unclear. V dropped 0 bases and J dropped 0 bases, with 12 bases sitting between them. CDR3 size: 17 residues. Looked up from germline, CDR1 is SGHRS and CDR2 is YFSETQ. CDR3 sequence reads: CASSLEVPGSNTGELFF. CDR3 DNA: TGCGCCAGCAGCTTGGAGGTTCCGGGTTCGAACACCGGGGAGCTGTTTTTT.

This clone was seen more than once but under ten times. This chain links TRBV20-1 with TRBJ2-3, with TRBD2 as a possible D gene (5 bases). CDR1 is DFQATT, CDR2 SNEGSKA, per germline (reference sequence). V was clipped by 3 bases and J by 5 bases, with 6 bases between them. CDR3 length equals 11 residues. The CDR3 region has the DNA TGCAGTGCTAGTCGGGGAGATACGCAGTATTTT. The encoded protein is CSASRGDTQYF.

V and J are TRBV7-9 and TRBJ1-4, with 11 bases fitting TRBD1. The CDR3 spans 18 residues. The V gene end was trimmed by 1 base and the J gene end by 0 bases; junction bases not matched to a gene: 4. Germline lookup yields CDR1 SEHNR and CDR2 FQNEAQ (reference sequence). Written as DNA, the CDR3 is TGTGCCAGCAGCTTAGGGACAGGGGGCGCGGCAACTAATGAAAAACTGTTTTTT. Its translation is CASSLGTGGAATNEKLFF.

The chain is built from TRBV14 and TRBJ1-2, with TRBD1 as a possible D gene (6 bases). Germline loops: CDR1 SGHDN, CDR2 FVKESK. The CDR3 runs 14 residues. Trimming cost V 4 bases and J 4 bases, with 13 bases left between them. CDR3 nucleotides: TGTGCCAGCAGCCTAGGACAGACCTTCTATGGCTACACCTTC. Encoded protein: CASSLGQTFYGYTF.

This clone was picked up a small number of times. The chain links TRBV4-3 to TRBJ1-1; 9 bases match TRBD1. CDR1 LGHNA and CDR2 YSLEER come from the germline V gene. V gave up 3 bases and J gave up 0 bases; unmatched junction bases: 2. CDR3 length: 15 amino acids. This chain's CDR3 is CASSHRQGVNTEAFF. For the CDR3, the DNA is TGCGCCAGCAGCCATCGACAGGGGGTGAACACTGAAGCTTTCTTT.

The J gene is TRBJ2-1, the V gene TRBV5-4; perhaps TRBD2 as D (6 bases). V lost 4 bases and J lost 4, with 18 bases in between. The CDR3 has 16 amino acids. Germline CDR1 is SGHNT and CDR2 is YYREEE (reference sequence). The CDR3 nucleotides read TGTGCCAGCAGCCAAAACCTGGCGGGGAAGTACAATGAGCAGTTCTTC. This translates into CASSQNLAGKYNEQFF.

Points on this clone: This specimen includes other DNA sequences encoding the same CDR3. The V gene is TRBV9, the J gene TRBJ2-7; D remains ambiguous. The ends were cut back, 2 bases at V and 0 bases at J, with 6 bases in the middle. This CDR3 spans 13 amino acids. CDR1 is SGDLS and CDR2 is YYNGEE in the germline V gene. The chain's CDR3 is CASSVGSSYEQYF. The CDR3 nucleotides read TGTGCCAGCAGCGTGGGCAGCTCCTACGAGCAGTACTTC.

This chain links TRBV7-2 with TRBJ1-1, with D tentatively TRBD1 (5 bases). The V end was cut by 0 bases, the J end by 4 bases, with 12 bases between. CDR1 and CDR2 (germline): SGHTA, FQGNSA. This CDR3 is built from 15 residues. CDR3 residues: CASSLAYPGFTEAFF. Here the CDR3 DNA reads TGTGCCAGCAGCTTAGCGTATCCAGGGTTCACTGAAGCTTTCTTT.

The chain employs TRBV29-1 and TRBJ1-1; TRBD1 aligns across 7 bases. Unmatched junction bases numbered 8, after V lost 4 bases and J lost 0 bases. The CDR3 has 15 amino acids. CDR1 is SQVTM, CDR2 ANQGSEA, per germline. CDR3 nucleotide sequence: TGCAGCGTTGTCTCCAGGGGGAATATGAACACTGAAGCTTTCTTT. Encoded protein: CSVVSRGNMNTEAFF.

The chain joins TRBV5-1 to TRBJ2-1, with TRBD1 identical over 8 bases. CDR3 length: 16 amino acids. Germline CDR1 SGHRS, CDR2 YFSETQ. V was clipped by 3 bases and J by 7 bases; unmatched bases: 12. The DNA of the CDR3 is TGCGCCAGCAGCTATAGGAGGCAGGGGGCGATAAATGAGCAGTTCTTC. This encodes CASSYRRQGAINEQFF.

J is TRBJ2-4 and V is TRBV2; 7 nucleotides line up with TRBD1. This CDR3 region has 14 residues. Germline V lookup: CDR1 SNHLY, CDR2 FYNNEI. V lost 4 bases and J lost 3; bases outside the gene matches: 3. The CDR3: CASSVGTVKNIQYF. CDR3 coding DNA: TGTGCCAGCAGTGTGGGGACAGTCAAAAACATTCAGTACTTC.

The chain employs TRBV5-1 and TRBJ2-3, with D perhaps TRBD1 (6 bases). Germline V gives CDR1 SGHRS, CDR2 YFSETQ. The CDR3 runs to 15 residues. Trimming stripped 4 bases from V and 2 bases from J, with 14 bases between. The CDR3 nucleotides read TGCGCCAGCAGCCCAAGGACAGCTTCCACAGATACGCAGTATTTT. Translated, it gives CASSPRTASTDTQYF.

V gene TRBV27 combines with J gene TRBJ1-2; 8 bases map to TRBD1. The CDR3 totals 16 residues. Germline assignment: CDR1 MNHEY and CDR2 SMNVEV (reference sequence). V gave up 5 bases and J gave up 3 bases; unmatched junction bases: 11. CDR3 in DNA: TGTGCCAGCAGTACGCTCCCGGGACAGGAGTACTATGGCTACACCTTC. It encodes CASSTLPGQEYYGYTF.

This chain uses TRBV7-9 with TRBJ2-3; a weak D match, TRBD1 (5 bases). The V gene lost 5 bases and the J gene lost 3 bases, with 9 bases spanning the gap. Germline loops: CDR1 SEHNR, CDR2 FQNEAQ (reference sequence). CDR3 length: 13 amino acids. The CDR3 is CASSGRVTDTQYF. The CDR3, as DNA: TGTGCCAGCAGCGGCAGGGTAACAGATACGCAGTATTTT.

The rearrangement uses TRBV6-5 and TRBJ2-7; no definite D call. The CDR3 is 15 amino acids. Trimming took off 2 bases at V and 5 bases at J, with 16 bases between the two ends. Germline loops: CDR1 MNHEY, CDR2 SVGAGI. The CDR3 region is CASSYQWQFLDEQYF. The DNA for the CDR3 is TGTGCCAGCAGTTACCAGTGGCAATTCCTTGACGAGCAGTACTTC.

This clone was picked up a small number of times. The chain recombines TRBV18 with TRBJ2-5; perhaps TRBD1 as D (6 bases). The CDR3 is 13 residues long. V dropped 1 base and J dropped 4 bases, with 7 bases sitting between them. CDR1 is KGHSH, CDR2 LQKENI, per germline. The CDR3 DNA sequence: TGTGCCAGCTCACCACGGACAGCAGAGACCCAGTACTTC. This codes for CASSPRTAETQYF. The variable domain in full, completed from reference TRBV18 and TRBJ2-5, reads NAGVMQNPRHLVRRRGQEARLRCSPMKGHSHVYWYRQLPEEGLKFMVYLQKENIIDESGMPKERFSAEFPKEGPSILRIQQVVRGDSAAYFCASSPRTAETQYFGPGTRLLVL.

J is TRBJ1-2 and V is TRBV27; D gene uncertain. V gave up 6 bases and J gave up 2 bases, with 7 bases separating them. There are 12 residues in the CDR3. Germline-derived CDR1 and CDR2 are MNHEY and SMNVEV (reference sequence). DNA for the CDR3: TGTGCCAGCAGAGAGCAAAACTATGGCTACACCTTC. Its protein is CASREQNYGYTF.

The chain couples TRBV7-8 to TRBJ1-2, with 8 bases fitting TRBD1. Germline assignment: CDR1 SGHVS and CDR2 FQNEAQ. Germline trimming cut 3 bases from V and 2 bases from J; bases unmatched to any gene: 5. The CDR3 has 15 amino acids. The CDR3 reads CASSLAGQGNYGYTF. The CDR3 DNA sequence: TGTGCCAGCAGCTTGGCAGGACAGGGAAACTATGGCTACACCTTC.

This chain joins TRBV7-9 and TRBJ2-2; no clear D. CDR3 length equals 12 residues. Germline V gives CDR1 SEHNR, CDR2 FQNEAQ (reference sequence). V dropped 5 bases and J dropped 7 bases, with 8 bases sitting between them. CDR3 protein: CASSPRGGELFF. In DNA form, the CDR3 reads TGTGCCAGCAGCCCACGAGGCGGGGAGCTGTTTTTT.

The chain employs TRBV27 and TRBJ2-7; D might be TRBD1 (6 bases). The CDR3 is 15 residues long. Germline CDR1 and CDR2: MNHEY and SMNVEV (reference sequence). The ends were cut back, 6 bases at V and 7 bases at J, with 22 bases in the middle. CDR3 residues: CASRGNRALLGEQYF. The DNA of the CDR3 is TGTGCCAGCAGAGGGAACAGGGCGCTACTGGGAGAGCAGTACTTC.

Written as DNA, the CDR3 is TGTGCCATCAGTGCCACGGACAGGGGCACCTACGAGCAGTACTTC. It codes for CAISATDRGTYEQYF. J is TRBJ2-7 and V is TRBV10-3, with 9 positions matching TRBD1. This CDR3 comprises 15 residues. With V trimmed by 4 bases and J by 2 bases, 6 bases remained unmatched. The germline CDR1 and CDR2 sequences are ENHRY and SYGVKD.

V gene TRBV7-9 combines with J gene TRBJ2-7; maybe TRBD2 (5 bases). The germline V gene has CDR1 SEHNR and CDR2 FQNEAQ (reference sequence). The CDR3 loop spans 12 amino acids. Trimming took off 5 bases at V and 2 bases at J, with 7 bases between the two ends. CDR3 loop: CASSPGTYEQYF. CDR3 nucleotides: TGTGCCAGCAGCCCGGGGACCTACGAGCAGTACTTC.

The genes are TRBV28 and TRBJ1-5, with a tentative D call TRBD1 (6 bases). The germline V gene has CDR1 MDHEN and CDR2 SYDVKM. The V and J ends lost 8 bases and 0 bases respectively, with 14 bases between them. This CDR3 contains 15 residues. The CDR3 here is CASCGQNLSNQPQHF. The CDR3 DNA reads TGTGCCAGCTGCGGACAGAATCTTAGCAATCAGCCCCAGCATTTT.

This chain's CDR3 is CATTRATTYEQYF. DNA for the CDR3: TGTGCCACGACCAGGGCCACCACCTACGAGCAGTACTTC. This chain joins TRBV6-5 and TRBJ2-7; maybe TRBD1 (5 bases). V was cut by 10 bases and J by 2 bases, with 15 bases left in between. Germline CDR1 is MNHEY and CDR2 is SVGAGI. CDR3 length: 13 amino acids.

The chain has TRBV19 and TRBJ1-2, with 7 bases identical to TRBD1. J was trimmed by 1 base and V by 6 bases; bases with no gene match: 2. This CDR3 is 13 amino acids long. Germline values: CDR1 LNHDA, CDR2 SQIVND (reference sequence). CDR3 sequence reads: CASRRQGNYGYTF. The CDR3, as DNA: TGTGCCAGTAGGAGACAGGGTAACTATGGCTACACCTTC.

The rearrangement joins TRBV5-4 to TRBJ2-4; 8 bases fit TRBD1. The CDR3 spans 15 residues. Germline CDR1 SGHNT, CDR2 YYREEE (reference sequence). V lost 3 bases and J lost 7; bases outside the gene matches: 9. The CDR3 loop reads CASSSTGTGPNIQYF. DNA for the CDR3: TGTGCCAGCAGCTCGACCGGGACAGGACCGAACATTCAGTACTTC.